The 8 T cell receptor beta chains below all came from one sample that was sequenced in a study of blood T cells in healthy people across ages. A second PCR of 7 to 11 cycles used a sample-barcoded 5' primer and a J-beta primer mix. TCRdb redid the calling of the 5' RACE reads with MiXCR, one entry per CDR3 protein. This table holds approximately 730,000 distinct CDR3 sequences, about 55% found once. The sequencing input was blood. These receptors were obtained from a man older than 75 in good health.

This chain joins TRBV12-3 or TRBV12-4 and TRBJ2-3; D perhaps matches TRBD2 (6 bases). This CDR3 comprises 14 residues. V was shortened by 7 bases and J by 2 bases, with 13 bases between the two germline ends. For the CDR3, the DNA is TGTGCCAGCATCGCGGGACTCTCCACAGATACGCAGTATTTT. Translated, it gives CASIAGLSTDTQYF.

This CDR3 is CASSLGAGLTYEQYF. CDR3 DNA: TGTGCCAGCAGCTTAGGGGCAGGGTTAACCTACGAGCAGTACTTC. The rearrangement uses TRBV7-9 and TRBJ2-7; the D gene is possibly TRBD1 (5 bases). V was cut by 1 base and J by 2 bases, with 12 bases left in between. The CDR3 is 15 amino acids. Germline loops: CDR1 SEHNR, CDR2 FQNEAQ (reference sequence).

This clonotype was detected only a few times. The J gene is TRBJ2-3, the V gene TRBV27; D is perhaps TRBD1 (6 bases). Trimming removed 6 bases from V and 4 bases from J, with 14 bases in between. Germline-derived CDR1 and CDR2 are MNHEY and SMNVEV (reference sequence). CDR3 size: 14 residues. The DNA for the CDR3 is TGTGCCAGCAGCCCAACCACAGGGTCAGATACGCAGTATTTT. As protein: CASSPTTGSDTQYF.

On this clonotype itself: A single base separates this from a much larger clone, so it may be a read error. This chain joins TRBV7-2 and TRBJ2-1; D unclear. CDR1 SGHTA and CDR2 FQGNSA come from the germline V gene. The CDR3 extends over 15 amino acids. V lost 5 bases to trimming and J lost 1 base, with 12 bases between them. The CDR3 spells CASSPSQASYNEQFF. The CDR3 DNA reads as TGTGCCAGCAGCCCCAGCCAAGCGTCCTACAATGAGCAGTTCTTC.

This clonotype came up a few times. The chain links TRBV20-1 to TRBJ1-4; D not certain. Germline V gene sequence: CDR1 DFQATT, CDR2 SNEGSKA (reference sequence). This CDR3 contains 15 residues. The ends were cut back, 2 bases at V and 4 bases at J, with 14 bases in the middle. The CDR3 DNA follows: TGCAGTGCTAGACCCGTGGGGTCCGATAATGAAAAACTGTTTTTT. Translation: CSARPVGSDNEKLFF.

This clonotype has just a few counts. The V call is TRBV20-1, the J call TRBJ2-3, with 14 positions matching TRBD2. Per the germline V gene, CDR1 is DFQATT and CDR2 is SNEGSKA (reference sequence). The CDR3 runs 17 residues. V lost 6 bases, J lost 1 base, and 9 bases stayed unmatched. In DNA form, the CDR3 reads TGCAGTGCCCGGACTAGCGGGAGGAATTGGGGCACAGATACGCAGTATTTT. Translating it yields CSARTSGRNWGTDTQYF.

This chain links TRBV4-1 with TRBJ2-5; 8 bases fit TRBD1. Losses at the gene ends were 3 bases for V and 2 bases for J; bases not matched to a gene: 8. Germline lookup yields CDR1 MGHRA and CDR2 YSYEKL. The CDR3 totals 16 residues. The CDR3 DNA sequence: TGCGCCAGCAGCCATTGGAAAGGACAGGGTCAAGAGACCCAGTACTTC. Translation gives CASSHWKGQGQETQYF.

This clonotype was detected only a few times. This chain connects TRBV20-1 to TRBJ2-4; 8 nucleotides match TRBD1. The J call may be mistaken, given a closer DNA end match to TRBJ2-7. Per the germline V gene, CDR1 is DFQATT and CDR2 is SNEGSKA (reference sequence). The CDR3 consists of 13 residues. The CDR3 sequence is CSAGGTGTYEQYF. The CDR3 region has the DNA TGCAGTGCAGGAGGGACAGGCACCTACGAGCAGTACTTC.